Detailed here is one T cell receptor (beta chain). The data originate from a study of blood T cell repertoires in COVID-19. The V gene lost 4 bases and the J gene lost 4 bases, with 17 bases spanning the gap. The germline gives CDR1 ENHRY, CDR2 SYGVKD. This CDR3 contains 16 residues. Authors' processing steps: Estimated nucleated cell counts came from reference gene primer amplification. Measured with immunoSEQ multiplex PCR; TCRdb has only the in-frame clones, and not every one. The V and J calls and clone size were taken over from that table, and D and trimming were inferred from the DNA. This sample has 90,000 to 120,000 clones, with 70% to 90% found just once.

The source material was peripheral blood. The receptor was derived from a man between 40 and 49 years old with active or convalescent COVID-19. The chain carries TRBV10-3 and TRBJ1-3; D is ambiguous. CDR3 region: CAISVSAIGAGNTIYF. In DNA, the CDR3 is TGTGCCATCAGTGTCTCTGCGATTGGAGCCGGAAACACCATATATTTT.